At least ten counts were recorded for the clone carrying this T cell receptor (beta chain). Its antigen remains unknown. The data belong to a study of early T cells in non-severe SARS-CoV-2 infection. Background on the study: It was bulk RNA from unsorted whole blood that was sequenced, and the chains were unpaired.

Researchers attached unique molecular identifiers to individual cDNA molecules. MiXCR was run by TCRdb on the 5' RACE reads, yielding one entry per CDR3 protein. The profile shows around 53,000 distinct CDR3 sequences, around 12% of them singletons. Germline V CDR1 and CDR2: SGHAT, FQNNGV. Trimming removed 0 bases at V and 0 bases at J, with 5 bases between. This CDR3 spans 15 amino acids. Findings and limits, study-wide: In VDJdb matching, anti-spike CD8 responses were favored while private and CD4 specificities went missing.

Source: whole blood, taken at baseline. The rearrangement joins TRBV11-2 to TRBJ2-2; no firm D call. This clonotype originated in an adult who was a healthcare worker with PCR-confirmed SARS-CoV-2 infection or an uninfected control (not recorded which). DNA of the CDR3: TGTGCCAGCAGCTTAGACAACGCGAACACCGGGGAGCTGTTTTTT. Its translation is CASSLDNANTGELFF.